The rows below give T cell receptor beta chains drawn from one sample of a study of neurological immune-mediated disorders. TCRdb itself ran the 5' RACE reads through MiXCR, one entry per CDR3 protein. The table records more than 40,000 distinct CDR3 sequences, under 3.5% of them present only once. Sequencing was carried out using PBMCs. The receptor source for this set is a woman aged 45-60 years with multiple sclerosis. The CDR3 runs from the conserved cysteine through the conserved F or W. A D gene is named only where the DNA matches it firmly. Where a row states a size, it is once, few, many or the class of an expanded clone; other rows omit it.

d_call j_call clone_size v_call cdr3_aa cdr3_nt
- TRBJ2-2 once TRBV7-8 CASSRSTGNTGALFF TGTGCCAGCAGCCGCTCGACAGGAAACACCGGGGCGCTGTTTTTT
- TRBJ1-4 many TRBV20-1 CSAAWTNEKLFF TGCAGTGCCGCTTGGACTAATGAAAAACTGTTTTTT
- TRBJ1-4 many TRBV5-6 CASRKRLQPGSEKLFF TGTGCCAGCAGGAAGCGGCTCCAGCCGGGTTCGGAAAAACTGTTTTTT
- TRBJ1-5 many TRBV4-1 CASSQGDFGNQPQHF TGCGCCAGCAGCCAAGGGGATTTCGGCAATCAGCCCCAGCATTTT
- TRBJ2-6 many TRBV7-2 CASSFRSGAKVLTF TGTGCCAGCAGCTTTCGCTCTGGGGCCAAAGTCCTGACTTTC
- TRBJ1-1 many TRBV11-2 CASSLAEPIDTEAFF TGTGCCAGCAGCTTAGCGGAACCCATAGACACTGAAGCTTTCTTT
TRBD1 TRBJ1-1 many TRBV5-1 CASSLGQGRYEAFF TGCGCCAGCAGCTTGGGACAGGGACGGTATGAAGCTTTCTTT
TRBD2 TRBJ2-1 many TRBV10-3 CAIRMSGGAGNEQFF TGTGCCATCAGGATGAGCGGGGGGGCCGGCAATGAGCAGTTCTTC
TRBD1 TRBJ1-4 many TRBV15 CATSRAPSGQFNEKLFF TGTGCCACCAGCAGAGCCCCCTCGGGACAGTTTAATGAAAAACTGTTTTTT
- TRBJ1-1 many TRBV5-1 CASNFDSNTEAFF TGCGCCAGCAACTTTGACTCTAACACTGAAGCTTTCTTT
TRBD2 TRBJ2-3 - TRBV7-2 CASSLIPHAGETDTQYF TGTGCCAGCAGCTTAATACCCCATGCGGGAGAGACAGATACGCAGTATTTT
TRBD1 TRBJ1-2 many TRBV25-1 CASSEQGERYGYTF TGTGCCAGCAGTGAACAGGGGGAACGGTATGGCTACACCTTC
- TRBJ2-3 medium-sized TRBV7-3 CASSLMGGSDTQYF TGTGCCAGCAGCTTGATGGGGGGTTCGGATACGCAGTATTTT
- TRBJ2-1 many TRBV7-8 CASRGRGGGEQFF TGTGCCAGCAGGGGAAGGGGGGGGGGTGAGCAGTTCTTC
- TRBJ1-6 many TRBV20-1 CSARDPTTTENYNSPLHF TGCAGTGCTAGAGATCCTACGACCACAGAGAACTATAATTCACCCCTCCACTTT
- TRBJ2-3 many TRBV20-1 CSASSPPRGTQYF TGCAGTGCTAGTTCCCCTCCTAGGGGTACGCAGTATTTT
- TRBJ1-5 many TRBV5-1 CASSLNPGGNQPQHF TGCGCCAGCAGCTTAAATCCAGGGGGCAATCAGCCCCAGCATTTT
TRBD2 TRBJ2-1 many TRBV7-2 CASSLEGLADNEQFF TGTGCCAGCAGCTTAGAGGGACTAGCGGACAATGAGCAGTTCTTC
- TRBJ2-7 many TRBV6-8 CASRHEGSSYEQYF TGTGCCAGCAGACACGAGGGATCGTCCTACGAGCAGTACTTC
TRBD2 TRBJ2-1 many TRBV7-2 CASSLPRSGGAYNEQFF TGTGCCAGCAGCTTACCCCGTAGCGGGGGGGCCTACAATGAGCAGTTCTTC
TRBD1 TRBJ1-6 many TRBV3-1 CASSQGTGNSPLHF TGTGCCAGCAGCCAAGGGACAGGTAATTCACCCCTCCACTTT
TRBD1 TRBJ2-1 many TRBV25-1 CASSESETGAIYNEQFF TGTGCCAGCAGTGAATCGGAGACAGGGGCTATCTACAATGAGCAGTTCTTC